One sample yielded the 19 T cell receptor beta chains listed below, sequenced in a study of neurological immune-mediated disorders. TCRdb processed the 5' RACE reads anew with MiXCR; each CDR3 protein has one entry. The table has roughly 59,000 distinct CDR3 sequences, roughly 5% seen once; the top ten hold about 5.3%. The sample was PBMCs. These receptors were taken from a human donor with multiple sclerosis. The donor label of this sample is uncertain.

This clonotype was seen many times. V gene TRBV5-5 combines with J gene TRBJ2-1, with D perhaps TRBD1 (5 bases). Germline CDR1 and CDR2: SGHKS and YYEKEE (reference sequence). V was cut by 3 bases and J by 0 bases, with 10 bases left in between. The CDR3 is 15 residues long. CDR3 coding DNA: TGTGCCAGCAGCTCTCAGGGTAGCTCCTACAATGAGCAGTTCTTC. Protein sequence: CASSSQGSSYNEQFF.

The sample holds many counts of this clonotype. The J gene is TRBJ2-2, the V gene TRBV15, with 12 bases matching TRBD1. Germline V lookup: CDR1 LNHNV, CDR2 YYDKDF (reference sequence). This CDR3 has 14 amino acids. With 6 bases clipped from V and 7 bases from J, the junction kept 3 bases outside the gene matches. The CDR3 region has the DNA TGTGCCACCAGACGGGACAGGGGGCACGGGGAGCTGTTTTTT. Translating it yields CATRRDRGHGELFF.

This clonotype came up many times. The rearrangement joins TRBV7-6 to TRBJ1-1; the D gene is possibly TRBD1 (5 bases). The V end was cut by 3 bases, the J end by 1 base, with 18 bases between. This CDR3 spans 17 amino acids. Germline lookup yields CDR1 SGHVS and CDR2 FNYEAQ. CDR3: CASSLGISTDPNTEAFF. The CDR3 nucleotides are TGTGCCAGCAGCTTGGGAATCTCGACAGACCCGAACACTGAAGCTTTCTTT.

This clonotype was observed a few times. This chain uses TRBV12-5 with TRBJ2-1; 9 positions match TRBD1. CDR1 is LGHNT and CDR2 is FRNRAP in the germline V gene. The V segment lost 5 bases and the J segment 12 bases; nucleotides outside the gene matches: 14. There are 15 residues in the CDR3. The CDR3, as DNA: TGTGCTAGTGGTGGCCCGGGACAGGGAAGGCTTGTGCAGTTCTTC. It yields the protein CASGGPGQGRLVQFF.

A few counts support this clonotype. J is TRBJ2-1 and V is TRBV24-1; a possible D gene is TRBD1 (5 bases). This CDR3 is 14 amino acids long. Germline CDR1 reads KGHDR; CDR2 reads SFDVKD. V shed 5 bases and J shed 9 bases, with 16 bases lying between them. The CDR3 reads CATSGSLRGGEQFF. In nucleotides, the CDR3 is TGTGCCACCAGTGGGTCCCTAAGGGGTGGTGAGCAGTTCTTC.

This clonotype occurred many times. In DNA form, the CDR3 reads TGTGCCAGCAGCCCCAGACTAGCCCAAGAGACCCAGTACTTC. Amino acids: CASSPRLAQETQYF. The chain combines TRBV7-2 with TRBJ2-5, with 7 bases lining up with TRBD2. The V gene's germline CDR1 is SGHTA and CDR2 FQGNSA. The V segment lost 5 bases and the J segment 1 base; nucleotides outside the gene matches: 4. This CDR3 is built from 14 residues.

The sample holds many counts of this clonotype. V usage is TRBV12-3 or TRBV12-4 and J usage is TRBJ1-2; D is perhaps TRBD1 (5 bases). CDR3 length: 14 residues. Trimming cost V 3 bases and J 7 bases, with 15 bases left between them. In DNA form, the CDR3 reads TGTGCCAGCAGTTTGCATCGGGGGGTTGGTGGCTACACCTTC. Its translation is CASSLHRGVGGYTF.

J is TRBJ1-2 and V is TRBV2; 8 nucleotides align to TRBD1. Trimming at V came to 1 base and at J to 4 bases, leaving 5 bases not matched to a gene. The CDR3 is made up of 15 amino acids. CDR1 is SNHLY and CDR2 is FYNNEI in the germline V gene. The CDR3 sequence: CASSEGQGNPYGYTF. Written as DNA, the CDR3 is TGTGCCAGCAGTGAAGGACAGGGGAACCCCTATGGCTACACCTTC.

This clonotype was detected ten times or more. V is TRBV5-1 and J is TRBJ1-5; D remains ambiguous. V lost 0 bases and J lost 0, with 10 bases in between. This CDR3 is 16 amino acids long. The germline V gene has CDR1 SGHRS and CDR2 YFSETQ. As DNA, the CDR3 is TGCGCCAGCAGCTTGGTGGGCAGCTATAGCAATCAGCCCCAGCATTTT. It encodes CASSLVGSYSNQPQHF. The full variable domain, its missing parts supplied by reference TRBV5-1 and TRBJ1-5, is KAGVTQTPRYLIKTRGQQVTLSCSPISGHRSVSWYQQTPGQGLQFLFEYFSETQRNKGNFPGRFSGRQFSNSRSEMNVSTLELGDSALYLCASSLVGSYSNQPQHFGDGTRLSIL.

Note on this clonotype: This may stem from a read error, because a much larger clone lies one nucleotide away. The chain links TRBV5-1 to TRBJ2-3, with TRBD2 matching 14 bases. CDR1 and CDR2 (germline): SGHRS, YFSETQ. This CDR3 contains 17 residues. J lost 6 bases, V lost 6 bases, and 12 bases had no gene match. CDR3 sequence reads: CASTSPRLAGGPDTQYF. CDR3 nucleotides: TGCGCCAGCACCTCCCCCAGACTAGCGGGGGGGCCGGATACGCAGTATTTT.

This clonotype was counted at least ten times. V and J are TRBV6-1 and TRBJ2-7; D is unclear. Trimming left V 1 base short and J 0 bases short, with 10 bases between. Germline values: CDR1 MNHNS, CDR2 SASEGT. This CDR3 is built from 15 residues. CDR3 region: CASSEVVGYSYEQYF. CDR3 in DNA: TGTGCCAGCAGTGAAGTGGTAGGATACTCCTACGAGCAGTACTTC.

This clonotype was detected ten times or more. The chain joins TRBV5-1 to TRBJ2-5, with 8 bases that match TRBD2. CDR3 length: 16 residues. From germline, CDR1 is SGHRS and CDR2 YFSETQ. V gave up 3 bases and J gave up 0 bases; unmatched junction bases: 7. The CDR3: CASSWPGLGDQETQYF. For the CDR3, the DNA is TGCGCCAGCAGCTGGCCGGGACTAGGGGACCAAGAGACCCAGTACTTC.

The rearrangement uses TRBV7-9 and TRBJ1-2; no clear D gene. This CDR3 is 11 amino acids long. Germline V gene sequence: CDR1 SEHNR, CDR2 FQNEAQ (reference sequence). Trimming took off 5 bases at V and 8 bases at J, with 9 bases between the two ends. As DNA, the CDR3 is TGTGCCAGCAGCCCGGGGAAGGGCTACACCTTC. Its translation is CASSPGKGYTF. Based on the CDR3 plus reference TRBV7-9 and TRBJ1-2, the full variable domain is DTGVSQNPRHKITKRGQNVTFRCDPISEHNRLYWYRQTLGQGPEFLTYFQNEAQLEKSRLLSDRFSAERPKGSFSTLEIQRTEQGDSAMYLCASSPGKGYTFGSGTRLTVV.

In its sample, this clonotype was seen many times. CDR3 sequence: CSARDFGDVYGYTF. In DNA, the CDR3 is TGCAGTGCTAGAGATTTTGGGGATGTTTATGGCTACACCTTC. The chain recombines TRBV20-1 with TRBJ1-2; D unresolved. This CDR3 region has 14 residues. Germline V gives CDR1 DFQATT, CDR2 SNEGSKA (reference sequence). Between the trimmed V and J ends, which lost 0 bases and 5 bases, there was a span of 13 bases.

This clonotype was detected many times. The CDR3 sequence is CAIGGRGASDTQYF. The CDR3 DNA reads TGTGCCATAGGCGGGCGGGGGGCCAGTGATACGCAGTATTTT. The V call is TRBV7-2, the J call TRBJ2-3, with 8 bases that match TRBD2. V was clipped by 10 bases and J by 6 bases; unmatched bases: 12. The germline CDR1 and CDR2 sequences are SGHTA and FQGNSA. This CDR3 is 14 amino acids long.

This clonotype was recorded at least ten times. The rearrangement uses TRBV7-6 and TRBJ2-2; D possibly corresponds to TRBD1 (6 bases). The V end was cut by 3 bases, the J end by 8 bases, with 13 bases between. This CDR3 region has 14 residues. Looked up from germline, CDR1 is SGHVS and CDR2 is FNYEAQ. CDR3 in DNA: TGTGCCAGCAGCTTGGACCCAGGGACAGGGGAGCTGTTTTTT. This encodes CASSLDPGTGELFF.

This clonotype has more than one count but fewer than ten. The chain employs TRBV5-1 and TRBJ1-3; D unclear. The V gene lost 2 bases and the J gene lost 1 base, with 10 bases spanning the gap. CDR1 is SGHRS, CDR2 YFSETQ, per germline. This CDR3 comprises 15 residues. In nucleotides, the CDR3 is TGCGCCAGCAGCTTAGGAGGGAATTCTGGAAACACCATATATTTT. Residues: CASSLGGNSGNTIYF. The complete variable domain, with remaining parts taken from reference TRBV5-1 and TRBJ1-3, reads KAGVTQTPRYLIKTRGQQVTLSCSPISGHRSVSWYQQTPGQGLQFLFEYFSETQRNKGNFPGRFSGRQFSNSRSEMNVSTLELGDSALYLCASSLGGNSGNTIYFGEGSWLTVV.

This clonotype was recorded at least ten times. This chain links TRBV20-1 with TRBJ2-1, with 8 bases matching TRBD1. The V and J ends lost 1 base and 6 bases, in that order; junction bases with no gene match: 8. Germline CDR1 reads DFQATT; CDR2 reads SNEGSKA (reference sequence). This CDR3 spans 15 amino acids. CDR3 in amino acids: CSARADRGGGNEQFF. CDR3 nucleotide sequence: TGCAGTGCTAGAGCCGACAGGGGAGGAGGCAATGAGCAGTTCTTC.

This clonotype has at least ten counts. This chain links TRBV20-1 with TRBJ1-2; possibly TRBD1 for D (6 bases). Germline assignment: CDR1 DFQATT and CDR2 SNEGSKA (reference sequence). V was trimmed by 4 bases and J by 7 bases, leaving 13 bases between them. This CDR3 is built from 12 residues. The CDR3 sequence is CSAKYRDSGYTF. For the CDR3, the DNA is TGCAGTGCTAAATACAGGGATTCTGGCTACACCTTC.